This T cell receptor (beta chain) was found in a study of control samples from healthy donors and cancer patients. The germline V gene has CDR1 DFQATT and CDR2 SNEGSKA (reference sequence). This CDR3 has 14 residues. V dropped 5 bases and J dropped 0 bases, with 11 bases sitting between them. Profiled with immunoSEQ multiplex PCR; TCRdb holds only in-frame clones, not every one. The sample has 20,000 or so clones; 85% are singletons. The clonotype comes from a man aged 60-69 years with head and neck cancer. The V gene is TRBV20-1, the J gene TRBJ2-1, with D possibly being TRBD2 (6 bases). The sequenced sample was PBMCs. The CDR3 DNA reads TGCAGTGCTGGTGCCGGGAGCTCCTACAATGAGCAGTTCTTC. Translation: CSAGAGSSYNEQFF.